Following are 17 T cell receptor beta chains from one sample sequenced in a study of shared clonotypes between healthy human individuals. Clones were sequenced by immunoSEQ multiplex PCR, and TCRdb holds only the in-frame ones, with some missing. Of about 710,000 clones listed, around 78% are singletons. Material for sequencing was memory CD4+ T cells sorted from blood. Described subset: CD45RA-negative fraction. The source is a woman in her thirties in good health.

This chain connects TRBV25-1 to TRBJ2-3; 11 bases map to TRBD2. The CDR3 sequence is 16 residues long. Germline V gene sequence: CDR1 MGHDK, CDR2 SYGVNS. V was clipped by 2 bases and J by 2 bases; unmatched bases: 3. This chain's CDR3 is CASSEPGLAATDTQYF. The CDR3 DNA follows: TGTGCCAGCAGTGAACCGGGACTAGCGGCCACAGATACGCAGTATTTT.

In the case of this clone: A far larger clone is one nucleotide away, so this likely arose from a read error. The rearrangement links TRBV6-1 to TRBJ2-7; 8 bases are shared with TRBD2. This CDR3 has 15 amino acids. Germline CDR1 reads MNHNS; CDR2 reads SASEGT. The DNA of the CDR3 is TGTGCCATCAGTGGTCGAGCGGGGGCTAACGACGAGCAGTACTTC. Its protein product is CAISGRAGANDEQYF.

This chain connects TRBV10-2 to TRBJ2-5; D may be TRBD1 or TRBD2 (5 bases each). The CDR3 contains 10 residues. V was cut by 9 bases and J by 9 bases, with 11 bases left in between. The germline V gene has CDR1 WSHSY and CDR2 SAAADI. CDR3 protein: CARIGEPQYF. The DNA of the CDR3 is TGCGCCAGGATAGGGGAGCCCCAGTACTTC.

The chain couples TRBV7-8 to TRBJ1-3, with D possibly matching TRBD1 (5 bases). The CDR3 contains 18 residues. The germline V gene encodes CDR1 SGHVS and CDR2 FQNEAQ. Trimming cost V 2 bases and J 2 bases, with 19 bases left between them. The CDR3 protein is CASSLNPQQVGAGNTIYF. Written as DNA, the CDR3 is TGTGCCAGCAGCTTAAACCCGCAACAGGTGGGAGCTGGAAACACCATATATTTT.

This chain links TRBV2 with TRBJ2-3, with 9 bases identical to TRBD2. CDR3 size: 16 residues. Trimming at V came to 4 bases and at J to 5 bases, leaving 10 bases not matched to a gene. Germline CDR1 and CDR2: SNHLY and FYNNEI. In DNA form, the CDR3 reads TGTGCCAGCAGTGTAGCCCTAGCGGGATTCGGAGATACGCAGTATTTT. It is translated as CASSVALAGFGDTQYF.

The V and J genes are TRBV5-6 and TRBJ1-5; 8 bases are a match to TRBD1. There are 14 residues in the CDR3. Germline V gene sequence: CDR1 SGHDT, CDR2 YYEEEE. Trimming took 4 bases from V and 3 from J; bases not matched to a gene: 3. Here the CDR3 reads CASSRTGSNQPQHF. CDR3 nucleotide sequence: TGTGCCAGCAGCCGGACAGGGTCCAATCAGCCCCAGCATTTT.

This sequence joins TRBV11-2 and TRBJ2-7, with 7 bases aligning to TRBD2. CDR1 SGHAT and CDR2 FQNNGV come from the germline V gene. J lost 6 bases, V lost 3 bases, and 2 bases had no gene match. This CDR3 has 12 residues. The chain's CDR3 is CASSLRETEQYF. CDR3 coding DNA: TGTGCCAGCAGCTTGCGGGAGACCGAGCAGTACTTC.

The V gene is TRBV6-1, the J gene TRBJ2-3; D not resolved. CDR1 is MNHNS and CDR2 is SASEGT in the germline V gene. The CDR3 is 15 residues long. V was cut by 3 bases and J by 4 bases, with 14 bases left in between. CDR3 in DNA: TGTGCCAGCAGTGAGCCGGGCGTGAGGCCAGATACGCAGTATTTT. It codes for CASSEPGVRPDTQYF.

CDR3 in DNA: TGTGCCAGCAGCTTGGGGCCCTCCGGTCCCCCCAATCAGCCCCAGCATTTT. It codes for CASSLGPSGPPNQPQHF. This rearrangement joins TRBV7-9 to TRBJ1-5; tentative D call: TRBD1 (5 bases). CDR3 length equals 17 residues. Trimming cost V 3 bases and J 3 bases, with 18 bases left between them. Looked up from germline, CDR1 is SEHNR and CDR2 is FQNEAQ (reference sequence).

The chain recombines TRBV6-5 with TRBJ1-3; D possibly corresponds to TRBD1 (5 bases). Trimming left V 4 bases short and J 2 bases short, with 9 bases between. The V gene's germline CDR1 is MNHEY and CDR2 SVGAGI. There are 14 residues in the CDR3. The CDR3 loop is CASSLGGTGNTIYF. CDR3 nucleotide sequence: TGTGCCAGCAGTTTGGGGGGAACTGGAAACACCATATATTTT.

This clone has a count of ten or more. V is TRBV5-1 and J is TRBJ2-4; D tentatively reads TRBD1 or TRBD2 (5 bases each). CDR1 and CDR2 (germline): SGHRS, YFSETQ. The germline V and J ends were trimmed by 0 bases and 2 bases, with 15 bases remaining between them. This CDR3 is built from 17 residues. CDR3 nucleotide sequence: TGCGCCAGCAGCTTGGAGGGGACGGTGCGTTCCAAAAACATTCAGTACTTC. Its protein product is CASSLEGTVRSKNIQYF.

V usage is TRBV10-3 and J usage is TRBJ1-1; D is possibly TRBD1 (5 bases). Germline lookup yields CDR1 ENHRY and CDR2 SYGVKD. The CDR3 has 14 residues. Trimming shortened V by 6 bases and J by 3 bases, and 14 bases separated the two germline ends. CDR3 loop: CAIRTGTGDTEAFF. The DNA of the CDR3 is TGTGCCATCAGAACTGGGACGGGCGACACTGAAGCTTTCTTT.

This chain links TRBV4-2 with TRBJ2-5, with D uncertain. The end of the DNA aligns better with TRBJ2-7, so the J call may be wrong. This CDR3 region has 12 residues. Germline V gene lookup returns CDR1 LGHNA and CDR2 YNFKEQ. This chain's CDR3 is CASSQIPYEQYF. The CDR3 region has the DNA TGTGCCAGCAGCCAAATACCCTACGAGCAGTACTTC.

The chain links TRBV13 to TRBJ2-3; weak D call: TRBD2 (6 bases). The V end was cut by 1 base, the J end by 0 bases, with 17 bases between. The CDR3 loop spans 18 amino acids. CDR1 PRHDT and CDR2 FYEKMQ come from the germline V gene (reference sequence). The DNA of the CDR3 is TGTGCCAGCAGCTTAGATCCGGGAGCGTTCGAGAGCACAGATACGCAGTATTTT. Encoded protein: CASSLDPGAFESTDTQYF.

J is TRBJ2-2 and V is TRBV19, with D possibly being TRBD1 (6 bases). Trimming shortened V by 5 bases and J by 1 base, and 8 bases separated the two germline ends. CDR1 is LNHDA, CDR2 SQIVND, per germline (reference sequence). The CDR3 loop spans 14 amino acids. The CDR3 coding sequence is TGTGCCAGTAGTTCGGGACAGAACACCGGGGAGCTGTTTTTT. Its translation is CASSSGQNTGELFF.

V and J are TRBV5-1 and TRBJ1-2, with D perhaps matching TRBD1 (5 bases). Germline V lookup: CDR1 SGHRS, CDR2 YFSETQ. The V gene lost 3 bases and the J gene lost 6 bases, with 21 bases spanning the gap. The CDR3 is 16 residues long. The CDR3 here is CASSSAPLGRGDGYTF. For the CDR3, the DNA is TGCGCCAGCAGCTCGGCGCCACTGGGACGGGGGGATGGCTACACCTTC.

The rearrangement joins TRBV7-6 to TRBJ2-2; no clear D gene. The germline V and J ends were trimmed by 1 base and 4 bases, with 7 bases remaining between them. The CDR3 extends over 14 amino acids. Germline loops: CDR1 SGHVS, CDR2 FNYEAQ. Here the CDR3 reads CASSLEVGTGELFF. The DNA of the CDR3 is TGTGCCAGCAGCTTAGAGGTGGGCACCGGGGAGCTGTTTTTT.